This T cell receptor (beta chain) was sequenced during a study of shared clonotypes between healthy human individuals. Profiled with immunoSEQ multiplex PCR; TCRdb holds only in-frame clones, not every one. The sample lists a few hundred thousand clones, roughly 84% occurring once. V dropped 1 base and J dropped 6; count of bases not matched to a gene: 5. The CDR3 sequence is 14 residues long. Germline CDR1 and CDR2: MGHRA and YSYEKL. This clone was seen just once. Its target is unknown. Regarding the study as a whole: Despite large depth, rarefaction showed incomplete sorted-subset sequencing. Since donors were few, the genetic and exposure-history diversity represented was limited. Sequencing depth was predicted to influence how clonotypes are shared among donors. Only blood was sampled; tissue repertoires likely differ.

The sequencing input was memory CD8+ T cells sorted from blood. The subset: CD45RO+ cells pooled with CCR7-negative TemRA cells. This rearrangement joins TRBV4-1 to TRBJ1-1; 7 nucleotides match TRBD1. This clonotype was sampled from a man aged 18 to 29 in good health. Here the CDR3 reads CASSQGGQGAEAFF. The CDR3 DNA reads TGCGCCAGCAGCCAAGGGGGGCAGGGGGCTGAAGCTTTCTTT.